The 27 T cell receptor beta chains below all came from one sample that was sequenced in a study of cytomegalovirus exposure and HLA in healthy donors. 60 Vbeta and 13 Jbeta primers were used in PCR. Measured with immunoSEQ multiplex PCR; TCRdb has only the in-frame clones, and not every one. Here the sample spans around 150,000 clones, approximately 80% being singletons. Sequenced: PBMCs. Source of these receptors: a woman aged 50 to 65 in good health and CMV-seronegative.

For this clone: Other DNA sequences in this specimen translate into the identical CDR3. This chain connects TRBV6-5 to TRBJ1-1; D remains unclear. V was cut by 0 bases and J by 4 bases, with 12 bases left in between. The germline CDR1 and CDR2 sequences are MNHEY and SVGAGI. The CDR3 sequence is 15 residues long. CDR3 nucleotides: TGTGCCAGCAGTTACTCGAAGTGGGGAGGCACTGAAGCTTTCTTT. It translates to CASSYSKWGGTEAFF.

The chain has TRBV28 and TRBJ2-7; TRBD2 is a possible D gene (6 bases). In germline, CDR1 is MDHEN, CDR2 SYDVKM. This CDR3 is 15 amino acids long. Deletions cut 1 base from V and 3 bases from J, with 13 bases between. CDR3 nucleotides: TGTGCCAGCAGTTTATCCTCGGGGCGGGGCTACGAGCAGTACTTC. It encodes CASSLSSGRGYEQYF. The full variable domain, its missing parts supplied by reference TRBV28 and TRBJ2-7, is DVKVTQSSRYLVKRTGEKVFLECVQDMDHENMFWYRQDPGLGLRLIYFSYDVKMKEKGDIPEGYSVSREKKERFSLILESASTNQTSMYLCASSLSSGRGYEQYFGPGTRLTVT.

This clone was observed a handful of times. The chain combines TRBV27 with TRBJ1-1; 8 bases map to TRBD1. Germline lookup yields CDR1 MNHEY and CDR2 SMNVEV (reference sequence). The V gene end was trimmed by 4 bases and the J gene end by 1 base; junction bases not matched to a gene: 8. The length of the CDR3 is 16 residues. The CDR3 region is CASSSYRQGRNTEAFF. The CDR3, as DNA: TGTGCCAGCAGTTCCTACCGACAGGGGCGGAACACTGAAGCTTTCTTT.

There are a few counts of this clone. The chain couples TRBV7-9 to TRBJ1-2; TRBD1 matches 10 bases. Germline assignment: CDR1 SEHNR and CDR2 FQNEAQ (reference sequence). The CDR3 runs 13 residues. V lost 11 bases to trimming and J lost 4 bases; unmatched junction nucleotides: 7. The chain's CDR3 is CAGRQGASYGYTF. As DNA, the CDR3 is TGTGCCGGACGACAGGGGGCGAGCTATGGCTACACCTTC.

This clone was recorded only once. This sequence joins TRBV4-1 and TRBJ2-3, with 8 bases lining up with TRBD2. This CDR3 region has 13 residues. Germline CDR1 MGHRA, CDR2 YSYEKL. J lost 6 bases, V lost 6 bases, and 5 bases had no gene match. The CDR3, as DNA: TGCGCCAGCAGGCTCTCGGGGGGGGATACGCAGTATTTT. It yields the protein CASRLSGGDTQYF.

A few counts support this clone. The V call is TRBV5-8, the J call TRBJ1-6, with 9 nucleotides matching TRBD1. The CDR3 is 16 residues long. J gave up 6 bases and V 6 bases, and 10 bases lay outside the gene matches. Looked up from germline, CDR1 is SGHTS and CDR2 is YDEGEE. CDR3 bases: TGTGCCAGCACCCCTCCGGGACAGGGTCCTAATTCACCCCTCCACTTT. It specifies CASTPPGQGPNSPLHF. The variable domain in full, completed from reference TRBV5-8 and TRBJ1-6, reads EAGVTQSPTHLIKTRGQQATLRCSPISGHTSVYWYQQALGLGLQFLLWYDEGEERNRGNFPPRFSGRQFPNYSSELNVNALELEDSALYLCASTPPGQGPNSPLHFGNGTRLTVT.

V and J are TRBV29-1 and TRBJ2-3; 8 bases map to TRBD2. Trimming removed 4 bases from V and 2 bases from J; junction bases left unmatched: 8. Germline values: CDR1 SQVTM, CDR2 ANQGSEA. This CDR3 has 15 residues. As DNA, the CDR3 is TGCAGCGTTGTCCGGGCGGGGGGTAACACAGATACGCAGTATTTT. It encodes CSVVRAGGNTDTQYF.

V and J are TRBV6-1 and TRBJ1-5; 7 bases line up with TRBD1. The CDR3 sequence is 17 residues long. Per the germline V gene, CDR1 is MNHNS and CDR2 is SASEGT. With 2 bases clipped from V and 0 bases from J, the junction kept 7 bases outside the gene matches. The CDR3 reads CASSERAGGNSNQPQHF. The DNA of the CDR3 is TGTGCCAGCAGTGAACGGGCAGGGGGTAATAGCAATCAGCCCCAGCATTTT.

The chain couples TRBV7-2 to TRBJ1-1, with D hard to call. The CDR3 extends over 11 amino acids. The germline CDR1 and CDR2 sequences are SGHTA and FQGNSA. V dropped 10 bases and J dropped 1 base, with 7 bases sitting between them. This CDR3 is CATSWNTEAFF. The CDR3 region has the DNA TGTGCCACCTCCTGGAACACTGAAGCTTTCTTT.

This chain joins TRBV2 and TRBJ2-5; D gene unclear. Germline assignment: CDR1 SNHLY and CDR2 FYNNEI. The ends were cut back, 6 bases at V and 3 bases at J, with 11 bases in the middle. The CDR3 runs to 13 residues. The CDR3 loop reads CASSPWAEETQYF. The CDR3 DNA reads as TGTGCCAGCAGCCCCTGGGCAGAAGAGACCCAGTACTTC.

This clone was detected only once. This chain connects TRBV2 to TRBJ2-3; unclear D gene. V shed 7 bases and J shed 0 bases, with 11 bases lying between them. The CDR3 consists of 14 residues. CDR1 and CDR2 from the germline V gene are SNHLY and FYNNEI. This chain's CDR3 is CASNKRDSTDTQYF. Here the CDR3 DNA reads TGTGCCAGCAATAAGCGCGATAGCACAGATACGCAGTATTTT.

Concerning this clone itself: The sample contains more than one DNA sequence encoding this CDR3. The J gene is TRBJ2-5, the V gene TRBV27; 8 positions match TRBD2. The V segment lost 3 bases and the J segment 4 bases; nucleotides outside the gene matches: 10. The germline gives CDR1 MNHEY, CDR2 SMNVEV (reference sequence). This CDR3 spans 16 amino acids. The CDR3 DNA reads TGTGCCAGCAGTTTCGTAGCGGGGACTTTTGGAGAGACCCAGTACTTC. Protein product: CASSFVAGTFGETQYF.

In its sample, this clone was seen once. This chain links TRBV2 with TRBJ2-5; weak D call: TRBD2 (6 bases). The germline gives CDR1 SNHLY, CDR2 FYNNEI. The V gene lost 5 bases and the J gene lost 6 bases, with 16 bases spanning the gap. The CDR3 runs to 14 residues. In nucleotides, the CDR3 is TGTGCCAGCAGTCTCGCCGGAGGGACCAAGACCCAGTACTTC. Translation: CASSLAGGTKTQYF. The full variable domain, in which reference TRBV2 and TRBJ2-5 provide the parts outside the CDR3, is EPEVTQTPSHQVTQMGQEVILRCVPISNHLYFYWYRQILGQKVEFLVSFYNNEISEKSEIFDDQFSVERPDGSNFTLKIRSTKLEDSAMYFCASSLAGGTKTQYFGPGTRLLVL.

This sequence joins TRBV7-9 and TRBJ2-7; 7 nucleotides line up with TRBD2. The CDR3 extends over 14 amino acids. The germline V gene has CDR1 SEHNR and CDR2 FQNEAQ (reference sequence). V lost 0 bases to trimming and J lost 1 base; unmatched junction nucleotides: 0. The CDR3 is CASSLAGGSYEQYF. CDR3 nucleotides: TGTGCCAGCAGCTTAGCGGGGGGGTCCTACGAGCAGTACTTC.

V usage is TRBV5-1 and J usage is TRBJ1-1; 9 positions match TRBD1. Germline lookup yields CDR1 SGHRS and CDR2 YFSETQ. Losses at the gene ends were 2 bases for V and 5 bases for J; bases not matched to a gene: 4. This CDR3 has 14 residues. CDR3 DNA: TGCGCCAGCAGCTTACAGGGGGCCATGACTGAAGCTTTCTTT. Its translation is CASSLQGAMTEAFF. Full variable domain (remainder filled in from reference TRBV5-1 and TRBJ1-1): KAGVTQTPRYLIKTRGQQVTLSCSPISGHRSVSWYQQTPGQGLQFLFEYFSETQRNKGNFPGRFSGRQFSNSRSEMNVSTLELGDSALYLCASSLQGAMTEAFFGQGTRLTVV.

The V and J genes are TRBV28 and TRBJ2-2; TRBD2 matches at 13 bases. This CDR3 has 23 amino acids. Looked up from germline, CDR1 is MDHEN and CDR2 is SYDVKM. V shed 5 bases, J shed 5 bases, and the junction held 26 bases outside the gene matches. CDR3 bases: TGTGCCAGCAGTCCGCGAAAGCCCCTCAGGGGGCGAGGACTAGCGGGAGAAACCGGGGAGCTGTTTTTT. Protein product: CASSPRKPLRGRGLAGETGELFF.

This chain uses TRBV7-9 with TRBJ2-3; D not certain. Per the germline V gene, CDR1 is SEHNR and CDR2 is FQNEAQ (reference sequence). The V and J ends lost 5 bases and 6 bases respectively, with 15 bases between them. This CDR3 has 14 amino acids. The CDR3 protein is CASSRTTNPDTQYF. The CDR3 bases are TGTGCCAGCAGCCGAACTACCAACCCGGATACGCAGTATTTT.

The J gene is TRBJ2-1, the V gene TRBV10-3; D unresolved. The length of the CDR3 is 15 residues. Germline CDR1 ENHRY, CDR2 SYGVKD. V gave up 3 bases and J gave up 8 bases, with 17 bases separating them. The CDR3 sequence: CAISDSATERHEQFF. CDR3 sequence (DNA): TGTGCCATCAGTGATTCGGCTACCGAGAGGCATGAGCAGTTCTTC.

DNA for the CDR3: TGTGCCAGCAAGCCAGGCGCGAACACTGAAGCTTTCTTT. Protein: CASKPGANTEAFF. The chain uses TRBV6-6 and TRBJ1-1; D unresolved. With 7 bases removed from V and 1 base from J, the gap between germline ends came to 10 bases. The germline V gene encodes CDR1 MNHNY and CDR2 SVGAGI (reference sequence). There are 13 residues in the CDR3.

The chain links TRBV4-1 to TRBJ2-5; 12 bases align to TRBD2. The CDR3 loop spans 19 amino acids. From germline, CDR1 is MGHRA and CDR2 YSYEKL. V shed 0 bases, J shed 4 bases, and the junction held 12 bases outside the gene matches. CDR3 sequence: CASSQEARLAGGPPETQYF. The CDR3 DNA reads as TGCGCCAGCAGCCAAGAGGCTCGTCTAGCGGGAGGGCCTCCAGAGACCCAGTACTTC.

The V and J genes are TRBV19 and TRBJ2-3, with D possibly matching TRBD2 (5 bases). This CDR3 spans 15 amino acids. The germline CDR1 and CDR2 sequences are LNHDA and SQIVND (reference sequence). V was pared by 3 bases and J by 8 bases, with 18 bases between. CDR3 loop: CASSISERKEGTQYF. As DNA, the CDR3 is TGTGCCAGTAGTATTAGTGAAAGAAAAGAGGGTACGCAGTATTTT.

Concerning this clone: The sample contains more than one DNA sequence encoding this CDR3. CDR3 amino acids: CASSLGTGGFYGYTF. The CDR3 DNA reads as TGCGCCAGCAGCTTGGGGACAGGGGGCTTCTATGGCTACACCTTC. The gene calls are TRBV5-1 and TRBJ1-2; 11 bases align to TRBD1. The length of the CDR3 is 15 residues. Trimming cost V 0 bases and J 4 bases; bases outside gene matches: 2. Germline CDR1 SGHRS, CDR2 YFSETQ.

CDR3 residues: CSVATGRNTEAFF. CDR3 in DNA: TGCAGCGTAGCTACAGGGAGGAACACTGAAGCTTTCTTT. The J gene is TRBJ1-1, the V gene TRBV29-1; D may be TRBD1 (6 bases). Germline assignment: CDR1 SQVTM and CDR2 ANQGSEA. The CDR3 has 13 residues. Trimming stripped 6 bases from V and 1 base from J, with 12 bases between.

The chain employs TRBV5-4 and TRBJ1-1; 9 nucleotides align to TRBD1. Germline lookup yields CDR1 SGHNT and CDR2 YYREEE (reference sequence). This CDR3 is 17 amino acids long. Trimming took 4 bases from V and 0 from J; bases not matched to a gene: 10. As DNA, the CDR3 is TGTGCCAGCAGCCCTGGACAGGGGCGACTGATGAACACTGAAGCTTTCTTT. Encoded protein: CASSPGQGRLMNTEAFF.

The V and J genes are TRBV7-3 and TRBJ2-1, with 13 nucleotides matching TRBD2. CDR1 and CDR2 from the germline V gene are SGHTA and FQGTGA. The ends lost 4 bases at V and 10 bases at J; junction bases unmatched: 10. The CDR3 runs 16 residues. CDR3 loop: CASSWRGTSGVDEQFF. In DNA form, the CDR3 reads TGTGCCAGCAGCTGGCGGGGGACTAGCGGGGTCGACGAGCAGTTCTTC.

The chain recombines TRBV4-3 with TRBJ2-5; D unresolved. The J call may be mistaken, given a closer DNA end match to TRBJ2-7. CDR1 is LGHNA and CDR2 is YSLEER in the germline V gene. The CDR3 runs to 13 residues. The CDR3 sequence is CASSQDRDYEQYF. For the CDR3, the DNA is TGCGCCAGCAGCCAAGACCGCGACTACGAGCAGTACTTC.

This clone was seen a single time. The chain couples TRBV10-3 to TRBJ1-4, with TRBD1 matching 9 bases. The CDR3 extends over 15 amino acids. With V trimmed by 4 bases and J by 8 bases, 8 bases remained unmatched. Germline V gives CDR1 ENHRY, CDR2 SYGVKD. The CDR3 DNA sequence: TGTGCCATCAGTGGGGCCGGGACAGGGCAGGAAAAACTGTTTTTT. Its translation: CAISGAGTGQEKLFF.